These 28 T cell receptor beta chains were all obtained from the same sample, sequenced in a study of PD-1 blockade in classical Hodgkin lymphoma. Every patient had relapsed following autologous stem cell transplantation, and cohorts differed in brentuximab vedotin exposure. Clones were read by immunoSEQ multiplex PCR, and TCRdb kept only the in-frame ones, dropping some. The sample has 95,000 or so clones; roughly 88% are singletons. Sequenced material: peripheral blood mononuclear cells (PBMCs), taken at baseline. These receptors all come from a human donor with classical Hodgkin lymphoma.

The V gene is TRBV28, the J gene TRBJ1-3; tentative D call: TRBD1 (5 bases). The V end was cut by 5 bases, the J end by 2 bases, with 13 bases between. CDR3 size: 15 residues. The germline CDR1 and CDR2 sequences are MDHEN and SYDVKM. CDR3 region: CASSARDFTGNTIYF. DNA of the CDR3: TGTGCCAGCAGTGCGCGGGACTTCACTGGAAACACCATATATTTT. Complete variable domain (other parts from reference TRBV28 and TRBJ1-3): DVKVTQSSRYLVKRTGEKVFLECVQDMDHENMFWYRQDPGLGLRLIYFSYDVKMKEKGDIPEGYSVSREKKERFSLILESASTNQTSMYLCASSARDFTGNTIYFGEGSWLTVV.

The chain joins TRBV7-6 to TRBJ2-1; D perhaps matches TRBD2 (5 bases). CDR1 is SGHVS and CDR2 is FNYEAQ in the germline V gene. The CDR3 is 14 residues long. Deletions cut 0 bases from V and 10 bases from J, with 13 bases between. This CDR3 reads CASSLAPGEWEQFF. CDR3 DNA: TGTGCCAGCAGCTTAGCGCCCGGGGAGTGGGAGCAGTTCTTC.

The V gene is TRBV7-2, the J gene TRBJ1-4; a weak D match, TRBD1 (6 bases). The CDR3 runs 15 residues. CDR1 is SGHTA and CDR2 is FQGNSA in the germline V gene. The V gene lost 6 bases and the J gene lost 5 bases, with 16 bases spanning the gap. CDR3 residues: CASRETGQFNEKLFF. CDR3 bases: TGTGCCAGCAGAGAAACAGGACAGTTCAATGAAAAACTGTTTTTT. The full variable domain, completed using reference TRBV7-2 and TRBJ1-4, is GAGVSQSPSNKVTEKGKDVELRCDPISGHTALYWYRQSLGQGLEFLIYFQGNSAPDKSGLPSDRFSAERTGGSVSTLTIQRTQQEDSAVYLCASRETGQFNEKLFFGSGTQLSVL.

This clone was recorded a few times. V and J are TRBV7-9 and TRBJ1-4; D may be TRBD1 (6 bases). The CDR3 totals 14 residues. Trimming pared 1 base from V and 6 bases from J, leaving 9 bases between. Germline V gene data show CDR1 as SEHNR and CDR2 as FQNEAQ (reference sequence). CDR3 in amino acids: CASSLGGGDEKLFF. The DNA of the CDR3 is TGTGCCAGCAGCTTAGGAGGGGGTGATGAAAAACTGTTTTTT.

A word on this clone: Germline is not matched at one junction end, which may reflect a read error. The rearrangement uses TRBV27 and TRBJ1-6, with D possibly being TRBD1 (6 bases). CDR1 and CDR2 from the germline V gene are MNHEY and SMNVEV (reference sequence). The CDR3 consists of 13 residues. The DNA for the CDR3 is TGTGCCAGCAGTGTACAGGGTAATGCACCCCTCCACTTT. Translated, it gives CASSVQGNAPLHF.

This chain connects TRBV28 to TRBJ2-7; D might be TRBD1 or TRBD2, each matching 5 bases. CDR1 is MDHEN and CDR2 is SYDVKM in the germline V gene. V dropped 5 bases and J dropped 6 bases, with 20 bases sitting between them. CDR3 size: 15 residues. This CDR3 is CASSLPGTGKIEQYF. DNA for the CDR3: TGTGCCAGCAGTCTCCCCGGGACGGGGAAAATCGAGCAGTACTTC.

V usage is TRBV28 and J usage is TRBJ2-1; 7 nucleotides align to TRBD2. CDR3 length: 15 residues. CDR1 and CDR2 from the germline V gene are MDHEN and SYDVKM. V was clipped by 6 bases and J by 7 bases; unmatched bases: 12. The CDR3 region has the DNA TGTGCCAGCAGCAATCGGGGGGTGGGAGAAAATGAGCAGTTCTTC. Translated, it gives CASSNRGVGENEQFF.

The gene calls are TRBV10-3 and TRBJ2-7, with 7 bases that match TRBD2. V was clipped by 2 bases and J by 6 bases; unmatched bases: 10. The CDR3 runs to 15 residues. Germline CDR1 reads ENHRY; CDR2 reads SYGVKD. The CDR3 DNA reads TGTGCCATCAGTGAGGCGCCCGGGGGGTCAGGCGAGCAGTACTTC. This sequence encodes CAISEAPGGSGEQYF.

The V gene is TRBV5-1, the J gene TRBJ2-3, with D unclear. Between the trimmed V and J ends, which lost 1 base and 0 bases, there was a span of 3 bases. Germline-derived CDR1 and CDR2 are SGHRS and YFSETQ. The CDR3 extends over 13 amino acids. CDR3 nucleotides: TGCGCCAGCAGCTTGCAAAGCACAGATACGCAGTATTTT. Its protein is CASSLQSTDTQYF.

CDR3 in DNA: TGTGCCAGCAGTCCCAGAGGGGGGCACAATGAGCAGTTCTTC. Its protein product is CASSPRGGHNEQFF. The rearrangement joins TRBV27 to TRBJ2-1; D is perhaps TRBD1 or TRBD2 (6 bases each). This CDR3 region has 14 residues. Deletions cut 5 bases from V and 5 bases from J, with 13 bases between. Germline V lookup: CDR1 MNHEY, CDR2 SMNVEV (reference sequence).

The CDR3: CASSFPTSQDTQYF. In nucleotides, the CDR3 is TGCGCCAGCAGTTTCCCGACTAGCCAAGATACGCAGTATTTT. The chain couples TRBV5-1 to TRBJ2-3; TRBD2 agrees at 7 bases. The ends lost 5 bases at V and 5 bases at J; junction bases unmatched: 8. This CDR3 has 14 amino acids. Germline values: CDR1 SGHRS, CDR2 YFSETQ.

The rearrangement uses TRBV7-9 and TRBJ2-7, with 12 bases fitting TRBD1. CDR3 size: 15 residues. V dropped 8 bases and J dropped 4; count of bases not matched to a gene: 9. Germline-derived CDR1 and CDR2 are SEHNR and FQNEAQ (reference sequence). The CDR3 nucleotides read TGTGCCAGCTCACCCCCGGGACAGGGGGCTTACGAGCAGTACTTC. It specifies CASSPPGQGAYEQYF.

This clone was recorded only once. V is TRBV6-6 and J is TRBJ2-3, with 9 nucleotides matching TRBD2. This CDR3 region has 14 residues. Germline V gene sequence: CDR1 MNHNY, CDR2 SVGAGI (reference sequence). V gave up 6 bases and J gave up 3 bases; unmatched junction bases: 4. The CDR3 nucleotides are TGTGCCAGCAGGGCAGCGGGAGGTACAGATACGCAGTATTTT. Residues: CASRAAGGTDTQYF.

The CDR3 region is CASSFSSGANEQYF. CDR3 DNA sequence: TGCGCCAGCAGCTTTTCTAGCGGGGCGAACGAGCAGTACTTC. The rearrangement uses TRBV5-1 and TRBJ2-7; the match to TRBD2 covers 9 bases. The trim removed 2 bases at V and 5 bases at J, leaving 5 bases unmatched. Looked up from germline, CDR1 is SGHRS and CDR2 is YFSETQ. This CDR3 comprises 14 residues. Combining the CDR3 with reference TRBV5-1 and TRBJ2-7 gives the whole variable domain KAGVTQTPRYLIKTRGQQVTLSCSPISGHRSVSWYQQTPGQGLQFLFEYFSETQRNKGNFPGRFSGRQFSNSRSEMNVSTLELGDSALYLCASSFSSGANEQYFGPGTRLTVT.

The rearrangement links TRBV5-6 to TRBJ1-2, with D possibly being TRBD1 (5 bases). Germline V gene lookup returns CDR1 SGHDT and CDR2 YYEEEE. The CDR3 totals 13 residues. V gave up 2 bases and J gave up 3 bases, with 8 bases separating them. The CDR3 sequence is CASSFLTDYGYTF. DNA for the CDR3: TGTGCCAGCAGCTTTTTGACAGACTATGGCTACACCTTC.

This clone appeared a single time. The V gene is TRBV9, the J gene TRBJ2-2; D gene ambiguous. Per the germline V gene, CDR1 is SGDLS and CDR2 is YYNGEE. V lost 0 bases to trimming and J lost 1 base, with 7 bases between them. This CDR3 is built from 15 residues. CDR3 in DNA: TGTGCCAGCAGCGTAGGCGGTCAGAACACCGGGGAGCTGTTTTTT. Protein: CASSVGGQNTGELFF.

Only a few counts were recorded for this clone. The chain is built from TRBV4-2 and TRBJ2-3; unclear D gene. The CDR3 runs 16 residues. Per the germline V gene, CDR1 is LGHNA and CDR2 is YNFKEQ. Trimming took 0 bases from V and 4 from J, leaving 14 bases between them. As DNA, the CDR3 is TGTGCCAGCAGCCAAGAGGCCTTGGAAGTTCCAGATACGCAGTATTTT. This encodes CASSQEALEVPDTQYF.

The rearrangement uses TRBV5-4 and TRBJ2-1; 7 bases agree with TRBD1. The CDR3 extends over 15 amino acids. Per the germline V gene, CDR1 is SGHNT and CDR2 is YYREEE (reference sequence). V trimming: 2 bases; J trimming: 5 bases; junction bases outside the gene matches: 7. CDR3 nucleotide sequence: TGTGCCAGCAGCTTTTCCGGACAGGTCGACAATGAGCAGTTCTTC. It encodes CASSFSGQVDNEQFF.

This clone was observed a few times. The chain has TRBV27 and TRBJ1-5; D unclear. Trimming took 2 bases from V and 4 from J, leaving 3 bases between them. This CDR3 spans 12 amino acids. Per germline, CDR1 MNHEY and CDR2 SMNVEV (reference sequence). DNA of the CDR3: TGTGCCAGCAGTTTAGGAAATCAGCCCCAGCATTTT. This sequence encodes CASSLGNQPQHF.

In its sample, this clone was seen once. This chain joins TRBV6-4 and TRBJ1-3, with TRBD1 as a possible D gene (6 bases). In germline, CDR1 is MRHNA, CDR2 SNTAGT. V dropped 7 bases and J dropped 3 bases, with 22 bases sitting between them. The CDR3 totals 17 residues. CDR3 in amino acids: CASTPGDKAPHGNTIYF. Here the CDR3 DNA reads TGTGCCAGCACCCCTGGGGACAAAGCGCCCCATGGAAACACCATATATTTT.

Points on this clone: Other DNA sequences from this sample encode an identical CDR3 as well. Here the CDR3 DNA reads TGCAGCGTTGATAGGGGGACAGATACGCAGTATTTT. The encoded protein is CSVDRGTDTQYF. The V gene is TRBV29-1, the J gene TRBJ2-3, with D possibly TRBD1 on 6 matching bases. This CDR3 contains 12 residues. The V end lost 3 bases, the J end lost 3 bases, and 7 bases lay between the germline ends. Germline assignment: CDR1 SQVTM and CDR2 ANQGSEA.

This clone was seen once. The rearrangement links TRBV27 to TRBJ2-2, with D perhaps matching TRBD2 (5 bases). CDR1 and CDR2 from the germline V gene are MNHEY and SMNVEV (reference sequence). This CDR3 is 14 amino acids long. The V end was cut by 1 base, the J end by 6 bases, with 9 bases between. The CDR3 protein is CASSLFYGAGELFF. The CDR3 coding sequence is TGTGCCAGCAGTTTATTTTACGGGGCCGGGGAGCTGTTTTTT.

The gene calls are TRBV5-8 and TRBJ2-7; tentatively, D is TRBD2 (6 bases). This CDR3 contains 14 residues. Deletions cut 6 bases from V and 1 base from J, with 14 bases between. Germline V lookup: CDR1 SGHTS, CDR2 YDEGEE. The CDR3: CASKRRRGSYEQYF. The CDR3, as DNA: TGTGCCAGCAAACGCCGGAGGGGATCCTACGAGCAGTACTTC.

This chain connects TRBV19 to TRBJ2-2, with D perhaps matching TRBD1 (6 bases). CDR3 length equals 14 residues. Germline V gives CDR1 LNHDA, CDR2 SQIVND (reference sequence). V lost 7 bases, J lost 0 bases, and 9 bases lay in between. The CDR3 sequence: CASNRDSNTGELFF. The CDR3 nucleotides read TGTGCCAGTAACAGGGATTCGAACACCGGGGAGCTGTTTTTT. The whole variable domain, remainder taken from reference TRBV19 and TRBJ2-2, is DGGITQSPKYLFRKEGQNVTLSCEQNLNHDAMYWYRQDPGQGLRLIYYSQIVNDFQKGDIAEGYSVSREKKESFPLTVTSAQKNPTAFYLCASNRDSNTGELFFGEGSRLTVL.

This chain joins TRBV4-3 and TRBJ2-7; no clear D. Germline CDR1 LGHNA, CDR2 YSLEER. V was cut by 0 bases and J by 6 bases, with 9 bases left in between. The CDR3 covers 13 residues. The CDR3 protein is CASSQDYAFEQYF. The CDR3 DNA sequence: TGCGCCAGCAGCCAAGATTATGCCTTCGAGCAGTACTTC.

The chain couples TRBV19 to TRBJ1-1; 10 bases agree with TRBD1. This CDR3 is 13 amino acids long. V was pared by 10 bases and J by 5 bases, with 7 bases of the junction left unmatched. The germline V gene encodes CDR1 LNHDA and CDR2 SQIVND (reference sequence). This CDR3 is CATQTGGNTEAFF. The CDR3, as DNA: TGTGCCACCCAGACAGGGGGCAATACTGAAGCTTTCTTT.

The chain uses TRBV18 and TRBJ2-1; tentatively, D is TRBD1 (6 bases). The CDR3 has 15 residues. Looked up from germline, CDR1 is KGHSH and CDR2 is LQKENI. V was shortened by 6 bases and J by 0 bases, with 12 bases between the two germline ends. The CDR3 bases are TGTGCCAGCTCGCCAGGGGTAAGCTCCTACAATGAGCAGTTCTTC. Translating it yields CASSPGVSSYNEQFF.

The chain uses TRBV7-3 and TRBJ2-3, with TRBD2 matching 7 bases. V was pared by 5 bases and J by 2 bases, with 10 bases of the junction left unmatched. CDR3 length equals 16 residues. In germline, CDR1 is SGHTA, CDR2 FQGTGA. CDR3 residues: CASSPTSARDTDTQYF. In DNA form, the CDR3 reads TGTGCCAGCAGCCCTACTAGCGCGAGGGACACAGATACGCAGTATTTT. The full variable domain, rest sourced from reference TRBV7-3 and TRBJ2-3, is GAGVSQTPSNKVTEKGKYVELRCDPISGHTALYWYRQSLGQGPEFLIYFQGTGAADDSGLPNDRFFAVRPEGSVSTLKIQRTERGDSAVYLCASSPTSARDTDTQYFGPGTRLTVL.